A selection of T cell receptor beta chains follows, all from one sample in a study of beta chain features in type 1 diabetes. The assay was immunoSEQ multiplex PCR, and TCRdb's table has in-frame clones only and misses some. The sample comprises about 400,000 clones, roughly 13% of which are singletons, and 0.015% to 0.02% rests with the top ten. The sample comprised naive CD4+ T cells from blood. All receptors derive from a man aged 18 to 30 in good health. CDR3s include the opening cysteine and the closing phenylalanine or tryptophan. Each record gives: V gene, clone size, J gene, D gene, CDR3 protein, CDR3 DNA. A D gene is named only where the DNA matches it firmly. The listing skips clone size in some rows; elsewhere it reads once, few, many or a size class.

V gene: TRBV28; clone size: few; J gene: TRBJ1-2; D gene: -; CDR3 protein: CASSPYQGNGYTF; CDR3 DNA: TGTGCCAGCAGTCCCTACCAGGGAAATGGCTACACCTTC
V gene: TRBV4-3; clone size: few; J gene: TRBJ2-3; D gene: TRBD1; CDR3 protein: CASSHEPGQGIDTQYF; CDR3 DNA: TGCGCCAGCAGCCATGAACCGGGACAGGGGATAGATACGCAGTATTTT
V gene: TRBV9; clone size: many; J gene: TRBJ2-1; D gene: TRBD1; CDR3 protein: CASSGQGRYEQFF; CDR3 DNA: TGTGCCAGCAGCGGACAGGGGCGGTATGAGCAGTTCTTC
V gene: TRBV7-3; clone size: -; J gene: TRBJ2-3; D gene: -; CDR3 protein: CASSLNVAATTDTQYF; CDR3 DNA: TGTGCCAGCAGCTTAAATGTGGCGGCCACCACAGATACGCAGTATTTT
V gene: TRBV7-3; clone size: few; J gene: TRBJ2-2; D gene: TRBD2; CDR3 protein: CASSLTSGSNTGELFF; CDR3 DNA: TGTGCCAGCAGCCTGACTAGCGGATCGAACACCGGGGAGCTGTTTTTT
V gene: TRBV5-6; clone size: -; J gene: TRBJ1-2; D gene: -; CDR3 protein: CASSLGQGGGYTF; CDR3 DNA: TGTGCCAGCAGCTTAGGGCAGGGTGGTGGCTACACCTTC
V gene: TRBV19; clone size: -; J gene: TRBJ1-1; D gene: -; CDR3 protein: CASREGERNTEAFF; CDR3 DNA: TGTGCCAGTAGGGAGGGCGAAAGGAACACTGAAGCTTTCTTT
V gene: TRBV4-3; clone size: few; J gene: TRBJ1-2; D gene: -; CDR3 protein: CASSQGPYRESGYTF; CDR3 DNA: TGCGCCAGCAGCCAAGGCCCGTACAGGGAAAGTGGCTACACCTTC
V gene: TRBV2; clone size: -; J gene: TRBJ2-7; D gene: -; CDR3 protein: CASLSSYEQYF; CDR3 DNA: TGTGCCAGCCTTAGCTCCTACGAGCAGTACTTC
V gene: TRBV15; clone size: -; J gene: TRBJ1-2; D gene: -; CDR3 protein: CATSPQVGTGNGYTF; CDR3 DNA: TGTGCCACCAGCCCCCAAGTAGGTACAGGGAATGGCTACACCTTC
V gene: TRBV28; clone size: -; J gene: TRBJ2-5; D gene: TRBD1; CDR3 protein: CASSYPLLGQGETQYF; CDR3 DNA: TGTGCCAGCAGTTACCCCCTCCTCGGACAGGGCGAGACCCAGTACTTC
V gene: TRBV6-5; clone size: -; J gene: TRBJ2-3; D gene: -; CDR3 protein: CAISAERDTQYF; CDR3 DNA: TGTGCCATCAGCGCGGAGAGAGATACGCAGTATTTT
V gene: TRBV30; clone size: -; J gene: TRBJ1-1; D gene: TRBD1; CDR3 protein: CAWPGTATTEAFF; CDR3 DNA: TGTGCCTGGCCTGGGACAGCTACCACTGAAGCTTTCTTT
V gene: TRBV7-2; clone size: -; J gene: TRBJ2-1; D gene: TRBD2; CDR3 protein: CASSLALEVAGGNEQFF; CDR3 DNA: TGTGCCAGCAGCTTAGCGCTTGAGGTAGCGGGAGGAAATGAGCAGTTCTTC
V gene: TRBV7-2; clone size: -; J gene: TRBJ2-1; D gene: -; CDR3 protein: CASSLRGNAEHNEQFF; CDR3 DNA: TGTGCCAGCAGCTTACGGGGTAACGCGGAGCACAATGAGCAGTTCTTC
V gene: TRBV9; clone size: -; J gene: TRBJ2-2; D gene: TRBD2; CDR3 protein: CASSPRTSGGAGELFF; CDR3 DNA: TGTGCCAGCAGCCCCCGGACTAGCGGGGGGGCCGGGGAGCTGTTTTTT
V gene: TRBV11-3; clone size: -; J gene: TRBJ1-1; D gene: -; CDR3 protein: CASSRFSNTEAFF; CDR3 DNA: TGTGCCAGCAGCCGTTTTTCGAACACTGAAGCTTTCTTT